The 6 T cell receptor beta chains given below trace back to one sample, sequenced in a study of T cells in Graves' hyperthyroidism and ophthalmopathy. Authors of the study amplified TCR beta CDR3 regions from RNA transcripts. Researchers ran a first-round RT-PCR on the TCR CDR3 using the HTBI primer set. TCRdb independently ran MiXCR on the multiplex PCR reads; one entry per CDR3 protein. Among about 400,000 distinct CDR3 sequences listed, 14% to 15% were seen once. The source material was blood. The receptors stem from a woman aged 25 to 39 with Graves' hyperthyroidism.

The chain combines TRBV3-1 with TRBJ1-2, with TRBD1 identical over 8 bases. Germline V CDR1 and CDR2: LGHDT, YNNKEL (reference sequence). Unmatched junction bases numbered 15, after V lost 2 bases and J lost 4 bases. This CDR3 is 18 amino acids long. CDR3 residues: CASSQTYSGTGLLYGYTF. CDR3 nucleotide sequence: TGTGCCAGCAGCCAAACCTACTCCGGGACAGGACTCCTCTATGGCTACACCTTC.

Many counts were recorded for this clonotype. V usage is TRBV11-2 and J usage is TRBJ1-1; 9 bases fit TRBD1. V was clipped by 1 base and J by 6 bases; unmatched bases: 6. Germline-derived CDR1 and CDR2 are SGHAT and FQNNGV. This CDR3 region has 15 residues. Here the CDR3 reads CASSLGGQGRSEAFF. The DNA of the CDR3 is TGTGCCAGCAGCTTAGGGGGACAGGGAAGGTCTGAAGCTTTCTTT.

This clonotype was detected many times. The rearrangement links TRBV12-3 or TRBV12-4 to TRBJ2-1, with TRBD2 identical over 12 bases. V shed 6 bases and J 3 bases; nucleotides not matched to a gene: 3. The CDR3 sequence is 15 residues long. The CDR3 loop reads CASSWGLAGYNEQFF. The DNA for the CDR3 is TGTGCCAGCAGCTGGGGACTAGCGGGCTACAATGAGCAGTTCTTC.

This clonotype was recorded many times. The chain joins TRBV6-1 to TRBJ2-7, with 13 bases that match TRBD2. The ends lost 5 bases at V and 5 bases at J; junction bases unmatched: 6. This CDR3 has 15 amino acids. Germline-derived CDR1 and CDR2 are MNHNS and SASEGT. The CDR3 bases are TGTGCCAGCAGTATAGGGACTAGCGGGATCAACGAGCAGTACTTC. It encodes CASSIGTSGINEQYF.

The V call is TRBV15, the J call TRBJ2-7; TRBD2 aligns across 13 bases. This CDR3 comprises 15 residues. From germline, CDR1 is LNHNV and CDR2 YYDKDF (reference sequence). J lost 7 bases, V lost 3 bases, and 6 bases had no gene match. The CDR3 sequence: CATSRRLAGGDEQYF. The DNA for the CDR3 is TGTGCCACCAGCAGGCGACTAGCGGGAGGCGATGAGCAGTACTTC.

The chain is built from TRBV5-6 and TRBJ2-4, with 9 bases identical to TRBD1. The length of the CDR3 is 16 residues. With 1 base clipped from V and 6 bases from J, the junction kept 8 bases outside the gene matches. Germline lookup yields CDR1 SGHDT and CDR2 YYEEEE. The CDR3 loop is CASSLSGTGGRNIQYF. DNA for the CDR3: TGTGCCAGCAGCTTGTCGGGCACAGGGGGCAGAAACATTCAGTACTTC. Combining the CDR3 with reference TRBV5-6 and TRBJ2-4 gives the whole variable domain DAGVTQSPTHLIKTRGQQVTLRCSPKSGHDTVSWYQQALGQGPQFIFQYYEEEERQRGNFPDRFSGHQFPNYSSELNVNALLLGDSALYLCASSLSGTGGRNIQYFGAGTRLSVL.